This TCR beta chain was captured by sequencing in a study of beta chain features in type 1 diabetes. Overall study: Cell yields, gender and age were comparable in patients and healthy donors.

Study-level points and caveats: Patients' naive, central memory and Treg TCRB repertoires seemed closer to one another than those of healthy donors. Within each of all four CD4+ subsets, Type 1 diabetes patients had TCRB CDR3s that were moderately but significantly shorter.

The authors reverse transcribed all of the isolated RNA, so sequencing captured expressed TCRB transcripts. Assay used: immunoSEQ multiplex PCR; TCRdb lists only in-frame clones, some missing. The repertoire holds approximately 250,000 clones, with about a tenth as singletons. In its sample, this clone was seen a few times. Its antigen is currently unknown. Using CD45RO/CCR7/CD25/CD127/CD95/CD27, CD4+ naive, central memory, regulatory and stem cell-like memory cells were sorted. This clonotype was obtained from a man aged 30 to 39 with type 1 diabetes. Material for sequencing was naive CD4+ T cells from blood.

The CDR3 spells CASSLGGQGVSYEQYF. Written as DNA, the CDR3 is TGTGCCAGCAGCTTAGGGGGCCAGGGTGTTTCCTACGAGCAGTACTTC. This chain connects TRBV11-2 to TRBJ2-7; tentative D call: TRBD1 (5 bases). The V end lost 1 base, the J end lost 1 base, and 14 bases lay between the germline ends. Germline-derived CDR1 and CDR2 are SGHAT and FQNNGV. This CDR3 comprises 16 residues. The variable domain in full, completed from reference TRBV11-2 and TRBJ2-7, reads EAGVAQSPRYKIIEKRQSVAFWCNPISGHATLYWYQQILGQGPKLLIQFQNNGVVDDSQLPKDRFSAERLKGVDSTLKIQPAKLEDSAVYLCASSLGGQGVSYEQYFGPGTRLTVT.